The clone carrying this T cell receptor (beta chain) was found many times. What it binds is unknown. The source of the sample is a study of T cell repertoires in cytomegalovirus infection. TCRdb re-called the reads through MiXCR, storing one row per CDR3 protein. The top ten clones hold roughly 13% of a sample with about 890,000 distinct CDR3 sequences, less than 35% of them seen once. This CDR3 spans 14 amino acids. CDR1 and CDR2 (germline): SGHVS, FQNEAQ. Between the trimmed V and J ends, which lost 1 base and 4 bases, there was a span of 10 bases. V and J are TRBV7-8 and TRBJ1-1; D is unresolved. The material was cultured CD8+ T cells from PBMCs, obtained from culture after CMV antigen stimulation. This clonotype was sampled from a human donor in good health (CMV status not recorded). Some clones in this sample may be carry-over from other donors' samples. CDR3 amino acids: CASSLERKGTEAFF. CDR3 coding DNA: TGTGCCAGCAGCTTAGAACGGAAGGGCACTGAAGCTTTCTTT.